One and the same sample provided the 22 T cell receptor beta chains below, sequenced in a study of CD8 T cells in Susac syndrome (dated by TCRdb to between 2017 and 2020). Libraries were prepared through the immunoSEQ multiplex PCR assay. RNA was extracted with the RNeasy kit and roughly 0.45 to 1 ug was reverse transcribed using random hexamers. Starting from the raw public reads, TCRdb applied fastp trimming at Q25, assembled clones with MiXCR and retained in-frame beta chains. All rows with the same CDR3 protein become a single entry with the most common DNA and genes. The sample table holds over 140,000 distinct CDR3 sequences, of which 85% to 95% were seen once. The top ten clones comprise about 0.14% of the sample. Sequenced material: CD4+ T cells from PBMCs. The receptors stem from a human donor with Susac syndrome.

The V gene is TRBV10-3, the J gene TRBJ1-5, with 7 positions matching TRBD1. CDR1 is ENHRY, CDR2 SYGVKD, per germline. CDR3 size: 15 residues. V lost 4 bases and J lost 6; bases outside the gene matches: 9. CDR3 sequence: CAISGGQGDGQPQHF. The CDR3 nucleotides read TGTGCCATCAGTGGGGGGCAGGGGGACGGTCAGCCCCAGCATTTT.

V and J are TRBV4-1 and TRBJ1-2; no definite D call. Germline-derived CDR1 and CDR2 are MGHRA and YSYEKL. Between the trimmed V and J ends, which lost 0 bases and 2 bases, there was a span of 10 bases. The CDR3 consists of 15 residues. The CDR3 bases are TGCGCCAGCAGCCAAGATCTTGCGACAAACTATGGCTACACCTTC. Protein: CASSQDLATNYGYTF.

Written as DNA, the CDR3 is TGTGCCAGCAGTGGATTCGGTTTGGAGACCCAGTACTTC. Amino acid sequence: CASSGFGLETQYF. V is TRBV25-1 and J is TRBJ2-5; D remains unclear. The CDR3 has 13 amino acids. V was shortened by 4 bases and J by 5 bases, with 11 bases between the two germline ends. Per the germline V gene, CDR1 is MGHDK and CDR2 is SYGVNS.

The V and J genes are TRBV2 and TRBJ2-7, with D perhaps matching TRBD1 (5 bases). This CDR3 region has 16 residues. The germline gives CDR1 SNHLY, CDR2 FYNNEI. V dropped 3 bases and J dropped 4 bases, with 19 bases sitting between them. The CDR3 DNA reads TGTGCCAGCAGTGATGAAACCCCAGGGTTCCAATACGAGCAGTACTTC. This codes for CASSDETPGFQYEQYF.

The chain has TRBV29-1 and TRBJ1-1; D may be TRBD1 (5 bases). Per the germline V gene, CDR1 is SQVTM and CDR2 is ANQGSEA. V lost 5 bases and J lost 4, with 14 bases in between. This CDR3 is 13 amino acids long. The CDR3 coding sequence is TGCAGCGTTTTTATGGGTGGGACCACTGAAGCTTTCTTT. It codes for CSVFMGGTTEAFF. The entire variable domain, with the rest obtained from reference TRBV29-1 and TRBJ1-1, is as follows: SAVISQKPSRDICQRGTSLTIQCQVDSQVTMMFWYRQQPGQSLTLIATANQGSEATYESGFVIDKFPISRPNLTFSTLTVSNMSPEDSSIYLCSVFMGGTTEAFFGQGTRLTVV.

The chain joins TRBV25-1 to TRBJ2-5; D is unclear. Between the trimmed V and J ends, which lost 1 base and 5 bases, there was a span of 11 bases. The CDR3 length is 14 residues. Germline lookup yields CDR1 MGHDK and CDR2 SYGVNS. CDR3: CASSESEGPETQYF. The CDR3 DNA sequence: TGTGCCAGCAGTGAATCGGAAGGGCCCGAGACCCAGTACTTC.

The chain joins TRBV2 to TRBJ1-5, with D perhaps TRBD1 (6 bases). Germline loops: CDR1 SNHLY, CDR2 FYNNEI. V dropped 1 base and J dropped 5 bases, with 24 bases sitting between them. This CDR3 comprises 19 residues. CDR3 coding DNA: TGTGCCAGCAGTGAAGTCCGGGGCAGGGGAGCGAATATCGATCAGCCCCAGCATTTT. It specifies CASSEVRGRGANIDQPQHF.

The chain couples TRBV7-9 to TRBJ2-7; possibly TRBD1 for D (5 bases). Germline CDR1 and CDR2: SEHNR and FQNEAQ (reference sequence). V lost 1 base, J lost 3 bases, and 13 bases lay in between. This CDR3 is built from 15 residues. The CDR3 nucleotides read TGTGCCAGCAGCTTAGAACGACAGAAAAACTACGAGCAGTACTTC. This translates into CASSLERQKNYEQYF.

The V and J genes are TRBV7-2 and TRBJ1-2; D remains ambiguous. Germline V gene data show CDR1 as SGHTA and CDR2 as FQGNSA. The CDR3 loop spans 13 amino acids. With 2 bases removed from V and 4 bases from J, the gap between germline ends came to 8 bases. CDR3 in DNA: TGTGCCAGCAGCTTACCCGGGATCTATGGCTACACCTTC. As protein: CASSLPGIYGYTF.

This chain connects TRBV2 to TRBJ1-5, with 8 bases identical to TRBD1. This CDR3 comprises 14 residues. V shed 5 bases and J 4 bases; nucleotides not matched to a gene: 4. Per the germline V gene, CDR1 is SNHLY and CDR2 is FYNNEI. CDR3 loop: CASSTDRGNQPQHF. The CDR3 coding sequence is TGTGCCAGCAGTACCGACAGGGGAAATCAGCCCCAGCATTTT.

The genes are TRBV15 and TRBJ2-7; 8 nucleotides line up with TRBD2. Germline lookup yields CDR1 LNHNV and CDR2 YYDKDF (reference sequence). The CDR3 runs to 15 residues. After removal of 5 bases from V and 5 bases from J, the junction contained 11 bases not matched to a gene. This CDR3 is CATSVSGTRGDEQYF. DNA for the CDR3: TGTGCCACCAGCGTATCAGGGACTAGGGGGGACGAGCAGTACTTC.

The chain links TRBV20-1 to TRBJ1-1, with 8 nucleotides matching TRBD1. Trimming took 2 bases from V and 4 from J; bases not matched to a gene: 3. CDR3 length equals 13 residues. Germline loops: CDR1 DFQATT, CDR2 SNEGSKA (reference sequence). CDR3 sequence: CSARITGGTEAFF. CDR3 sequence (DNA): TGCAGTGCTAGAATCACAGGGGGCACTGAAGCTTTCTTT.

The genes are TRBV11-1 and TRBJ1-1; D call uncertain. The V end lost 6 bases, the J end lost 3 bases, and 11 bases lay between the germline ends. The CDR3 spans 13 residues. The germline CDR1 and CDR2 sequences are SGHAT and FQDESV (reference sequence). CDR3 DNA sequence: TGTGCCAGCAGACTAAGGGAGTACACTGAAGCTTTCTTT. The encoded protein is CASRLREYTEAFF.

The J gene is TRBJ2-1, the V gene TRBV11-3, with D hard to call. The germline V gene has CDR1 SGHNT and CDR2 YENEEA. The CDR3 runs to 14 residues. The germline V and J ends were trimmed by 4 bases and 10 bases, with 17 bases remaining between them. CDR3 protein: CASSSRAPGMEQFF. CDR3 in DNA: TGTGCCAGCAGCTCCCGGGCCCCAGGCATGGAGCAGTTCTTC.

V usage is TRBV30 and J usage is TRBJ1-2, with unresolved D. This CDR3 contains 12 residues. CDR1 GTSNPN and CDR2 SVGIG come from the germline V gene (reference sequence). Trimming cost V 1 base and J 5 bases, with 8 bases left between them. The CDR3 here is CAWSAADYGYTF. The CDR3 DNA reads as TGTGCCTGGAGTGCGGCTGATTATGGCTACACCTTC.

The sample holds a few counts of this clonotype. V gene TRBV12-3 or TRBV12-4 combines with J gene TRBJ2-3; D may be TRBD2 (5 bases). V gave up 3 bases and J gave up 5 bases, with 6 bases separating them. The CDR3 has 12 residues. The CDR3 protein is CASSLGRDTQYF. The CDR3 nucleotides read TGTGCCAGCAGTTTGGGGAGAGATACGCAGTATTTT.

This clonotype was counted a single time. This chain uses TRBV15 with TRBJ2-7; 7 bases match TRBD1. CDR3 length equals 17 residues. V lost 1 base, J lost 0 bases, and 9 bases stayed unmatched. Germline V lookup: CDR1 LNHNV, CDR2 YYDKDF (reference sequence). CDR3 region: CATSRGGMGQFSYEQYF. The CDR3 DNA follows: TGTGCCACCAGCAGAGGGGGAATGGGACAGTTCTCCTACGAGCAGTACTTC.

The rearrangement uses TRBV28 and TRBJ1-6; D not certain. V was cut by 1 base and J by 14 bases, with 9 bases left in between. The germline CDR1 and CDR2 sequences are MDHEN and SYDVKM. The CDR3 extends over 12 amino acids. The CDR3 loop reads CASSLYRQSLHF. In DNA, the CDR3 is TGTGCCAGCAGTTTATACCGTCAGTCCCTCCACTTT.

The chain combines TRBV9 with TRBJ2-1; D is uncertain. Trimming left V 0 bases short and J 9 bases short, with 22 bases between. The CDR3 has 17 amino acids. Germline V gene sequence: CDR1 SGDLS, CDR2 YYNGEE. The CDR3 DNA reads as TGTGCCAGCAGCGTAGCTATTGCGGAGACGTTCGATACTGAGCAGTTCTTC. Its protein product is CASSVAIAETFDTEQFF.

This chain links TRBV12-5 with TRBJ1-4; D gene unclear. Germline V CDR1 and CDR2: LGHNT, FRNRAP. Trimming cost V 8 bases and J 4 bases, with 5 bases left between them. This CDR3 has 11 residues. CDR3 sequence reads: CASRSNEKLFF. As DNA, the CDR3 is TGTGCTAGTCGTAGTAATGAAAAACTGTTTTTT.

The chain uses TRBV30 and TRBJ1-2; the D gene is possibly TRBD1 (5 bases). The CDR3 spans 14 residues. Germline V lookup: CDR1 GTSNPN, CDR2 SVGIG (reference sequence). The V and J ends lost 7 bases and 4 bases respectively, with 19 bases between them. In nucleotides, the CDR3 is TGTGCCTACCATCTGCCCCCGGGGGGCTATGGCTACACCTTC. This codes for CAYHLPPGGYGYTF.

The genes are TRBV7-9 and TRBJ2-7, with no clear D. The CDR3 is made up of 13 amino acids. V lost 7 bases to trimming and J lost 3 bases, with 13 bases between them. Germline V gene data show CDR1 as SEHNR and CDR2 as FQNEAQ (reference sequence). This CDR3 reads CASNFGVNYEQYF. The DNA for the CDR3 is TGTGCCAGCAATTTTGGGGTCAACTACGAGCAGTACTTC.